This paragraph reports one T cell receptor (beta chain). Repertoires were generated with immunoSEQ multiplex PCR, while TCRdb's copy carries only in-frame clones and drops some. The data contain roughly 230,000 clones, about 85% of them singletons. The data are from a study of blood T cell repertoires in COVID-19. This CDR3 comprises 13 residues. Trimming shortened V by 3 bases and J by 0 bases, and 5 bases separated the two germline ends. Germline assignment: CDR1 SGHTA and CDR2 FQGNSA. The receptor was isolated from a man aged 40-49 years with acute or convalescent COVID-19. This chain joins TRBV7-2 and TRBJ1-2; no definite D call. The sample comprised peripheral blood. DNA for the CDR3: TGTGCCAGCAGCTTCAGCGCTAACTATGGCTACACCTTC. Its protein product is CASSFSANYGYTF.